This T cell receptor (beta chain) comes out of a study of blood T cell repertoires in COVID-19. Study-wide background: PBMCs, B-cell-depleted T cells, or T cells provided the cDNA or gDNA that made up the material.

Looked up from germline, CDR1 is MNHEY and CDR2 is SMNVEV (reference sequence). This CDR3 is built from 13 residues. V was cut by 7 bases and J by 8 bases, with 15 bases left in between. As handled by the study authors: The authors estimated nucleated cell counts from reference gene primer amplification. TCRdb's copy holds only in-frame clones and misses some; the assay was immunoSEQ multiplex PCR. The DNA gave D and trimming, while V, J and clone size come from that table. Of approximately 310,000 clones listed, 85% were seen once; the top ten hold under 2%. The participants were between about 18 and 89 years old and came from fewer than 25 US areas. People in the exposed group encountered a COVID-19 case within 2 weeks before entering the study.

Input material: PBMCs or T cells enriched from blood (not recorded which). This chain uses TRBV27 with TRBJ2-1, with a possible D match to TRBD2 (5 bases). The receptor comes from a woman aged 25-40 years who had been exposed to COVID-19. For the CDR3, the DNA is TGTGCCAGCACTGAACCGGGGATGTATGAGCAGTTCTTC. This translates into CASTEPGMYEQFF.